The TCR beta chain under discussion was sequenced for a study of CD8 T cells in Susac syndrome. The V end was cut by 0 bases, the J end by 5 bases, with 12 bases between. Germline assignment: CDR1 MNHEY and CDR2 SVGAGI. The CDR3 consists of 15 residues. RNA amounts of about 0.5 to 1 ug underwent reverse transcription with random hexamers. TCRdb recomputed calls from the immunoSEQ multiplex PCR reads with MiXCR, one row per CDR3 protein. The table has 75,000 to 95,000 distinct CDR3 sequences, around nine tenths seen once. The source material was CD8+ T cells from PBMCs. The receptor's source is a human donor with multiple sclerosis. The genes are TRBV6-5 and TRBJ2-3; unclear D gene. CDR3 in amino acids: CASSYSALLGDTQYF. Written as DNA, the CDR3 is TGTGCCAGCAGTTACTCGGCTCTTCTTGGAGATACGCAGTATTTT.